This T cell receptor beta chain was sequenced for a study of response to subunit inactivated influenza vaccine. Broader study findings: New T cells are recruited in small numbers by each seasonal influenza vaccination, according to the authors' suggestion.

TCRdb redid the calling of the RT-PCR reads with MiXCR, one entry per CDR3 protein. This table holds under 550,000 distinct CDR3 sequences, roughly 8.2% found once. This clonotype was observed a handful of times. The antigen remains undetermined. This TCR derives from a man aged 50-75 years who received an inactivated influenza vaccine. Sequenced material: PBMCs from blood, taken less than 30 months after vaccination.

CDR3 amino acids: CARKLIFILTIRGEGYEQYF. CDR3 nucleotide sequence: TGCGCCAGGAAACTTATTTTCATACTGACCATCAGAGGGGAGGGATACGAGCAGTACTTC. The V gene is TRBV10-1, the J gene TRBJ2-7, with 7 bases lining up with TRBD2. Germline V CDR1 and CDR2: WNHNN, SYGVQD (reference sequence). There are 20 residues in the CDR3. Trimming took 9 bases from V and 4 from J; bases not matched to a gene: 30.